The clone carrying this T cell receptor beta chain was seen at least ten times. The data belong to a study of T cells in Graves' hyperthyroidism and ophthalmopathy. Amplification yielded TCR beta CDR3 regions, with RNA transcripts as the source. The TCR CDR3 was amplified in a first-round RT-PCR using the HTBI primer set. MiXCR, run by TCRdb on the multiplex PCR reads, gives a single entry per CDR3 protein. The sample lists 380,000 or so distinct CDR3 sequences, about 19% seen once, with 3.5% to 4% in the top ten. The TCR was taken from a young woman with Graves' hyperthyroidism. Sequenced sample: blood.

CDR3 sequence reads: CASSLATGLGTEAFF. The CDR3 coding sequence is TGTGCCAGCAGCTTAGCAACAGGACTGGGCACTGAAGCTTTCTTT. The chain recombines TRBV7-2 with TRBJ1-1; a weak D match, TRBD1 (5 bases). The CDR3 is made up of 15 amino acids. Germline loops: CDR1 SGHTA, CDR2 FQGNSA. V was cut by 0 bases and J by 4 bases, with 12 bases left in between.